Each of the 24 T cell receptor beta chains below was sequenced from the same sample in a study of shared clonotypes between healthy human individuals. Sequenced by immunoSEQ multiplex PCR; TCRdb stores in-frame clones only, minus some. The repertoire has around 1.1 million clones, around three quarters of them found once; the top ten carry about 0.94%. Sample: memory CD4+ T cells from PBMCs. Subset noted: CD45RA-negative fraction. The origin of the receptors is a man aged 18 to 35 in good health. Some clones in this sample may be carry-over from other donors' samples.

This clone appeared once. The gene calls are TRBV4-3 and TRBJ2-7; D is possibly TRBD1 (5 bases). The germline V and J ends were trimmed by 0 bases and 3 bases, with 9 bases remaining between them. Per germline, CDR1 LGHNA and CDR2 YSLEER. The CDR3 is 14 residues long. The CDR3 loop reads CASSQDPRGYEQYF. DNA of the CDR3: TGCGCCAGCAGCCAAGATCCTAGGGGCTACGAGCAGTACTTC.

The chain uses TRBV6-5 and TRBJ1-2, with 10 bases matching TRBD1. Trimming cost V 6 bases and J 5 bases; bases outside gene matches: 6. Germline V gene data show CDR1 as MNHEY and CDR2 as SVGAGI. This CDR3 spans 14 amino acids. CDR3 sequence: CASSPGQGVYGYTF. CDR3 nucleotide sequence: TGTGCCAGCAGCCCCGGACAGGGGGTATATGGCTACACCTTC.

This clone was detected once. This sequence joins TRBV6-1 and TRBJ2-2, with D possibly matching TRBD2 (6 bases). The ends were cut back, 2 bases at V and 5 bases at J, with 9 bases in the middle. This CDR3 spans 14 amino acids. Germline V gene lookup returns CDR1 MNHNS and CDR2 SASEGT. CDR3 in amino acids: CASSERRDTGELFF. The DNA of the CDR3 is TGTGCCAGCAGTGAAAGGCGGGATACCGGGGAGCTGTTTTTT.

The V gene is TRBV27, the J gene TRBJ2-1; TRBD1 aligns across 9 bases. This CDR3 is 15 amino acids long. The germline gives CDR1 MNHEY, CDR2 SMNVEV (reference sequence). The V segment lost 7 bases and the J segment 4 bases; nucleotides outside the gene matches: 8. CDR3 residues: CASTPGDRDYNEQFF. In nucleotides, the CDR3 is TGTGCCAGCACCCCGGGGGACAGGGATTACAATGAGCAGTTCTTC.

The V gene is TRBV5-8, the J gene TRBJ1-5; D uncertain. The CDR3 is 15 amino acids. The V gene lost 1 base and the J gene lost 3 bases, with 11 bases spanning the gap. CDR1 is SGHTS, CDR2 YDEGEE, per germline. The chain's CDR3 is CASSLWGNSNQPQHF. CDR3 sequence (DNA): TGTGCCAGCAGCTTGTGGGGAAATTCCAATCAGCCCCAGCATTTT.

The chain employs TRBV27 and TRBJ2-7; TRBD1 agrees at 8 bases. CDR1 is MNHEY and CDR2 is SMNVEV in the germline V gene (reference sequence). The ends lost 5 bases at V and 5 bases at J; junction bases unmatched: 11. The CDR3 has 15 amino acids. The CDR3 region has the DNA TGTGCCAGCAGTCGAAAGACAGGGGCGTATGACGAGCAGTACTTC. This sequence encodes CASSRKTGAYDEQYF.

This clone has just a few counts. J is TRBJ2-1 and V is TRBV11-2, with D possibly matching TRBD2 (5 bases). Germline V gene data show CDR1 as SGHAT and CDR2 as FQNNGV. V was clipped by 5 bases and J by 9 bases, with 17 bases between them. The CDR3 loop spans 14 amino acids. CDR3 nucleotide sequence: TGTGCCAGCAGCGGATTACAACTAGTCGGTGAGCAGTTCTTC. It translates to CASSGLQLVGEQFF.

The genes are TRBV5-1 and TRBJ2-3; 12 positions match TRBD2. The CDR3 contains 17 residues. With V trimmed by 4 bases and J by 2 bases, 8 bases remained unmatched. CDR1 is SGHRS, CDR2 YFSETQ, per germline. CDR3 sequence (DNA): TGCGCCAGCAGCAGCCTGACTAGCGGGAGCGCCACAGATACGCAGTATTTT. It is translated as CASSSLTSGSATDTQYF.

V usage is TRBV10-2 and J usage is TRBJ1-2; D perhaps matches TRBD1 (6 bases). The V gene lost 6 bases and the J gene lost 5 bases, with 16 bases spanning the gap. CDR3 length: 14 residues. Germline loops: CDR1 WSHSY, CDR2 SAAADI. The CDR3 region has the DNA TGCGCCAGCAGGGTTCGGGGGCCCTTGTATGGCTACACCTTC. Translation: CASRVRGPLYGYTF.

The chain links TRBV7-6 to TRBJ2-4, with 14 bases identical to TRBD2. The CDR3 is 18 amino acids. The J segment lost 6 bases and the V segment lost 1 base, leaving 8 bases of the junction unmatched. Germline CDR1 reads SGHVS; CDR2 reads FNYEAQ. CDR3 nucleotides: TGTGCCAGCAGCTTAGATCCCGTGGGACTAGCGGGAGTAAACATTCAGTACTTC. Protein: CASSLDPVGLAGVNIQYF. The variable domain in full, with the rest retrieved from reference TRBV7-6 and TRBJ2-4, is GAGVSQSPRYKVTKRGQDVALRCDPISGHVSLYWYRQALGQGPEFLTYFNYEAQQDKSGLPNDRFSAERPEGSISTLTIQRTEQRDSAMYRCASSLDPVGLAGVNIQYFGAGTRLSVL.

V is TRBV5-1 and J is TRBJ2-5; D is possibly TRBD2 (6 bases). Trimming cost V 4 bases and J 5 bases, with 12 bases left between them. CDR3 length equals 13 residues. Germline CDR1 reads SGHRS; CDR2 reads YFSETQ. The CDR3 coding sequence is TGCGCCAGCAGCAGCCCAGGGAGGGAGACCCAGTACTTC. It codes for CASSSPGRETQYF.

CDR3 residues: CASSLRDRAAYEQYF. The DNA of the CDR3 is TGTGCCAGCAGCCTCCGGGACAGGGCTGCCTACGAGCAGTACTTC. This chain joins TRBV5-4 and TRBJ2-7; TRBD1 aligns across 9 bases. After removal of 4 bases from V and 2 bases from J, the junction contained 7 bases not matched to a gene. CDR3 length equals 15 residues. Germline V gene sequence: CDR1 SGHNT, CDR2 YYREEE (reference sequence).

As DNA, the CDR3 is TGTGCCTGGAGTGTAAACCTCCAAGAGACCCAGTACTTC. It translates to CAWSVNLQETQYF. V is TRBV30 and J is TRBJ2-5; D is ambiguous. Germline values: CDR1 GTSNPN, CDR2 SVGIG (reference sequence). CDR3 length: 13 amino acids. Trimming shortened V by 0 bases and J by 1 base, and 6 bases separated the two germline ends.

For this clone: The sample holds other DNA sequences that translate to the same CDR3. The CDR3 bases are TGTGCCATCAGTGGGGACAGGGTCGGGGAGCAGTACTTC. It specifies CAISGDRVGEQYF. V and J are TRBV10-3 and TRBJ2-7; 9 nucleotides line up with TRBD1. This CDR3 spans 13 amino acids. With V trimmed by 4 bases and J by 7 bases, 5 bases remained unmatched. Per germline, CDR1 ENHRY and CDR2 SYGVKD.

V is TRBV25-1 and J is TRBJ1-4; D gene unclear. The CDR3 sequence is 16 residues long. The germline gives CDR1 MGHDK, CDR2 SYGVNS. The germline V and J ends were trimmed by 5 bases and 1 base, with 14 bases remaining between them. The CDR3 is CASSPQSGLTNEKLFF. Here the CDR3 DNA reads TGTGCCAGCAGTCCCCAATCGGGTTTAACTAATGAAAAACTGTTTTTT.

The V and J genes are TRBV29-1 and TRBJ1-3, with unresolved D. This CDR3 has 13 amino acids. V gave up 2 bases and J gave up 0 bases, with 5 bases separating them. Per the germline V gene, CDR1 is SQVTM and CDR2 is ANQGSEA. The DNA of the CDR3 is TGCAGCGTTGAAACCGGCTCTGGAAACACCATATATTTT. It yields the protein CSVETGSGNTIYF.

This chain uses TRBV30 with TRBJ1-2; 8 nucleotides line up with TRBD1. V dropped 4 bases and J dropped 3; count of bases not matched to a gene: 13. The length of the CDR3 is 16 residues. Per the germline V gene, CDR1 is GTSNPN and CDR2 is SVGIG (reference sequence). CDR3 residues: CAWKRAGGASDYGYTF. The CDR3 nucleotides read TGTGCCTGGAAGAGGGCAGGGGGCGCGTCGGACTATGGCTACACCTTC.

This sequence joins TRBV7-6 and TRBJ1-1; 10 bases are a match to TRBD1. From germline, CDR1 is SGHVS and CDR2 FNYEAQ. V was clipped by 3 bases and J by 4 bases; unmatched bases: 8. The CDR3 is 16 amino acids. In DNA form, the CDR3 reads TGTGCCAGCAGCTTCGACCGGGACAGGGGAGGCACTGAAGCTTTCTTT. This sequence encodes CASSFDRDRGGTEAFF.

The rearrangement links TRBV5-6 to TRBJ1-1, with 11 bases matching TRBD1. Germline V gives CDR1 SGHDT, CDR2 YYEEEE. This CDR3 region has 15 residues. J was trimmed by 9 bases and V by 4 bases; bases with no gene match: 11. The CDR3 is CASSRGGQGVPQAFF. The CDR3 nucleotides read TGTGCCAGCAGCCGCGGGGGACAGGGGGTTCCGCAAGCTTTCTTT.

The V and J genes are TRBV20-1 and TRBJ2-5; no definite D call. CDR1 and CDR2 (germline): DFQATT, SNEGSKA (reference sequence). This CDR3 region has 11 residues. V was cut by 5 bases and J by 7 bases, with 11 bases left in between. DNA of the CDR3: TGCAGTGCTCAAGGGCGCGGGACCCAGTACTTC. It codes for CSAQGRGTQYF.

The chain recombines TRBV7-3 with TRBJ2-3; possibly TRBD1 for D (6 bases). Trimming stripped 5 bases from V and 4 bases from J, with 19 bases between. This CDR3 contains 16 residues. Germline loops: CDR1 SGHTA, CDR2 FQGTGA. CDR3 residues: CASSKAGDVASDTQYF. For the CDR3, the DNA is TGTGCCAGCAGCAAGGCAGGGGACGTCGCTTCAGATACGCAGTATTTT.

The gene calls are TRBV4-1 and TRBJ1-4, with 10 bases aligning to TRBD1. The CDR3 spans 17 residues. Germline V gene sequence: CDR1 MGHRA, CDR2 YSYEKL. V lost 0 bases, J lost 3 bases, and 4 bases stayed unmatched. The CDR3 reads CASSQDGQGGPNEKLFF. The CDR3 coding sequence is TGCGCCAGCAGCCAAGACGGACAGGGGGGGCCTAATGAAAAACTGTTTTTT.

This chain uses TRBV2 with TRBJ2-4; D is unclear. CDR1 is SNHLY and CDR2 is FYNNEI in the germline V gene. Trimming took off 3 bases at V and 2 bases at J, with 11 bases between the two ends. The CDR3 contains 15 residues. CDR3 DNA: TGTGCCAGCAGTGATCCGGCCAGAACCAAAAACATTCAGTACTTC. Translated: CASSDPARTKNIQYF.

Of note for this clone: Other DNA sequences in this specimen translate into the identical CDR3. This chain connects TRBV18 to TRBJ1-1; D not resolved. CDR3 length: 12 residues. Trimming took 3 bases from V and 1 from J, leaving 3 bases between them. Germline V gene lookup returns CDR1 KGHSH and CDR2 LQKENI. CDR3 coding DNA: TGTGCCAGCTCACCGGAGAACACTGAAGCTTTCTTT. Translated: CASSPENTEAFF.